The 2 T cell receptor beta chains below come from one sample, sequenced in a study of T cells in women clearing cervical HPV infection. Sequencing used immunoSEQ multiplex PCR; TCRdb keeps in-frame clones, though not all of them. The specimen's table records some 40,000 clones. Sequencing was done on a sample of blood buffy coat. The receptors stem from a woman between 18 and 75 years old with a cervical HPV16 infection that either progressed to CIN3+ or cleared (not recorded which).

The part of the CDR3 DNA that was read is TGTGCCTGGAGTACCCGGGGGGGGACTAATTCACCC. This translates into CAWSTRGGTNSP. The whole CDR3 region reads CAWSTRGGTNSPLHF. The chain links TRBV30 to TRBJ1-6; a possible D gene is TRBD1 (5 bases). The read comes to an end 3 residues before the CDR3 does, leaving the germline J gene to fill in the end. The germline V and J ends were trimmed by 2 bases and 6 bases, with 14 bases remaining between them. The CDR3 consists of 15 residues. CDR1 and CDR2 (germline): GTSNPN, SVGIG (reference sequence).

To note about this clone: The read falls 3 residues short of the CDR3 end, and the missing part is taken from the germline J gene. This chain connects TRBV12-3 or TRBV12-4 to TRBJ2-5; maybe TRBD2 (6 bases). This CDR3 region has 12 residues. V was clipped by 8 bases and J by 3 bases, with 10 bases between them. CDR3 bases read: TGTGCCAGCGGCCGGGGGAAAGAGACC. Translating it yields CASGRGKET. In full, the CDR3 is CASGRGKETQYF.